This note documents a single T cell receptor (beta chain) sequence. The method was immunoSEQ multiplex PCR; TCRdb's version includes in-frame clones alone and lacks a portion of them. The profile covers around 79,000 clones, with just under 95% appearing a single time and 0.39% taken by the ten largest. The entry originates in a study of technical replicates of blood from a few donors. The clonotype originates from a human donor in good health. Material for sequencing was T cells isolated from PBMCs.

This chain's CDR3 is CASSQVSDFPSYNEQFF. The CDR3 bases are TGCGCCAGCAGCCAAGTATCCGACTTTCCGAGCTACAATGAGCAGTTCTTC. V gene TRBV4-3 combines with J gene TRBJ2-1; D is ambiguous. CDR3 length: 17 amino acids. CDR1 and CDR2 from the germline V gene are LGHNA and YSLEER. V gave up 1 base and J gave up 3 bases, with 16 bases separating them.